The clone carrying this TCR beta chain was detected many times. The sample is drawn from a study of human T cells and chemical hapten exposure. The time point here: pre-sensitization, week 0. Documented treatment: therapeutic diphenylcyclopropenone sensitization with weekly scalp DPC. This CDR3 has 13 amino acids. From germline, CDR1 is SGHTA and CDR2 FQGTGA. The V end was cut by 3 bases, the J end by 8 bases, with 10 bases between. TCRdb redid the calling of the RACE reads with MiXCR, one entry per CDR3 protein. The repertoire holds more than 300,000 distinct CDR3 sequences, over 5% seen once, with more than 8% in the top ten.

The material sequenced was whole blood, taken in connection with sensitization to the hapten diphenylcyclopropenone (DPC). The receptor was isolated from a woman aged 18-29 years with alopecia areata. Some clones in this sample may be carry-over from other donors' samples. The chain has TRBV7-3 and TRBJ1-4, with D maybe TRBD1 (5 bases). As DNA, the CDR3 is TGTGCCAGCAGCTTTGCAGGGTACGAAAAACTGTTTTTT. Encoded protein: CASSFAGYEKLFF.